Reported below is one T cell receptor (beta chain). Antigen unknown. The data were taken from a study of T cell responses to AZD1222 COVID-19 vaccine. The study, taken as a whole, reports: Breadth and depth of Spike-specific TCRs rose after two AZD1222 doses.

Data came from immunoSEQ multiplex PCR; TCRdb stores just in-frame clones and leaves some out. The sample lists about 150,000 clones; under 95% were seen once. The CDR3 consists of 14 residues. Germline loops: CDR1 SQVTM, CDR2 ANQGSEA. V lost 6 bases, J lost 0 bases, and 12 bases lay in between. The sequence came from an adult who received the AZD1222 COVID-19 vaccine. The J gene is TRBJ1-3, the V gene TRBV29-1; D uncertain. The input for sequencing was peripheral blood, taken 28 days after the second AZD1222 dose. CDR3 region: CSVSPLSSGNTIYF. The CDR3 DNA sequence: TGCAGCGTATCACCCTTATCCTCTGGAAACACCATATATTTT. Complete variable domain (other parts from reference TRBV29-1 and TRBJ1-3): SAVISQKPSRDICQRGTSLTIQCQVDSQVTMMFWYRQQPGQSLTLIATANQGSEATYESGFVIDKFPISRPNLTFSTLTVSNMSPEDSSIYLCSVSPLSSGNTIYFGEGSWLTVV.